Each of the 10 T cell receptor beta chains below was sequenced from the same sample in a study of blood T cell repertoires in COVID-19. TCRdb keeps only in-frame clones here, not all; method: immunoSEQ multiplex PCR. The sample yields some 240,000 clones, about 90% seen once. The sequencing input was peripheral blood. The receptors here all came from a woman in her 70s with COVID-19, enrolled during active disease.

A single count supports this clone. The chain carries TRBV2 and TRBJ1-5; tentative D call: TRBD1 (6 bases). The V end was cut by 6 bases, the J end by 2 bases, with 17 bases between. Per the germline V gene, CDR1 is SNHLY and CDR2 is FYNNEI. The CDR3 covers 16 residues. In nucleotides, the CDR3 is TGTGCCAGCAGCACGTCGGGGGGCTGGGGCAATCAGCCCCAGCATTTT. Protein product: CASSTSGGWGNQPQHF.

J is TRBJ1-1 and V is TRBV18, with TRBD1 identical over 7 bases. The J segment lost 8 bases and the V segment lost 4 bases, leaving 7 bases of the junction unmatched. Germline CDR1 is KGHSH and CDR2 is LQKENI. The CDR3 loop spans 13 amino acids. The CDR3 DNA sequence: TGTGCCAGCTCACTCAAACAGGGGCTCGAAGCTTTCTTT. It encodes CASSLKQGLEAFF.

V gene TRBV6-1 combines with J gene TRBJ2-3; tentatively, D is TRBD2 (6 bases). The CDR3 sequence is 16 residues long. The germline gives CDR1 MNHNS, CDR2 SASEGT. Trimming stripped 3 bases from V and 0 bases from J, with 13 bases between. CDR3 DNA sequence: TGTGCCAGCAGTGAGACCTCCGGGGGAAGCACAGATACGCAGTATTTT. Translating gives CASSETSGGSTDTQYF.

The CDR3 is CASSQTGQVNTEAFF. CDR3 sequence (DNA): TGCGCCAGCAGTCAAACCGGACAGGTGAACACTGAAGCTTTCTTT. This sequence joins TRBV23-1 and TRBJ1-1; 7 bases align to TRBD1. TRBV23-1 is labeled an ORF, and its function is uncertain. This CDR3 spans 15 amino acids. With V trimmed by 2 bases and J by 0 bases, 3 bases remained unmatched.

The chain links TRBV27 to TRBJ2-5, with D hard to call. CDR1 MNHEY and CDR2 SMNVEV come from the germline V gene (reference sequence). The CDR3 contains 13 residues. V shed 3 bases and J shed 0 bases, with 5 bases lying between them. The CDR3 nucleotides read TGTGCCAGCAGTTTTATAGACCAAGAGACCCAGTACTTC. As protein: CASSFIDQETQYF.

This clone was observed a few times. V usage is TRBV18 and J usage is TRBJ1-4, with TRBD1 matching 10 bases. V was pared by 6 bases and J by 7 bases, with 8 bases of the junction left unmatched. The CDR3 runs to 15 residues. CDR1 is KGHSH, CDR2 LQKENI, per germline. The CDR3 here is CASSDRDRGGEKLFF. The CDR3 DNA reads TGTGCCAGCTCGGACCGGGACAGGGGAGGTGAAAAACTGTTTTTT.

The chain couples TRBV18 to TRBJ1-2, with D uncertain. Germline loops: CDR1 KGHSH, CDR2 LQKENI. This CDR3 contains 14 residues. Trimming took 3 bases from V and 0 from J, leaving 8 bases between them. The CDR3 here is CASSPPQTNYGYTF. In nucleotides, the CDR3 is TGTGCCAGCTCACCCCCCCAGACTAACTATGGCTACACCTTC.

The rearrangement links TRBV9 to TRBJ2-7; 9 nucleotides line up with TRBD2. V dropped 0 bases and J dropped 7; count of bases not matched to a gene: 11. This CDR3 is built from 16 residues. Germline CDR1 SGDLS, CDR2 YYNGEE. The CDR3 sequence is CASSVESSGAWGEQYF. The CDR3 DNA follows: TGTGCCAGCAGCGTAGAGTCTAGCGGGGCTTGGGGGGAGCAGTACTTC.

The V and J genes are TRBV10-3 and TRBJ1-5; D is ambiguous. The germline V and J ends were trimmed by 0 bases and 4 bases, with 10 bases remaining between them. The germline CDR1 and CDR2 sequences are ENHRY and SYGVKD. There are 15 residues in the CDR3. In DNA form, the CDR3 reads TGTGCCATCAGTGAGTCGGCAGCGGTAAATCAGCCCCAGCATTTT. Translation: CAISESAAVNQPQHF.

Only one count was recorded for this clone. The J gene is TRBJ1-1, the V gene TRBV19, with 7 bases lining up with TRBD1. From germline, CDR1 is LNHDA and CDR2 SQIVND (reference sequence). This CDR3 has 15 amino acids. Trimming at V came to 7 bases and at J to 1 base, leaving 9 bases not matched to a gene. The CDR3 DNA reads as TGTGCCAGTACCCCCCGACAGGGAACGAACACTGAAGCTTTCTTT. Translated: CASTPRQGTNTEAFF. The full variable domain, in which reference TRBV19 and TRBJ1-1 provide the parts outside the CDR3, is DGGITQSPKYLFRKEGQNVTLSCEQNLNHDAMYWYRQDPGQGLRLIYYSQIVNDFQKGDIAEGYSVSREKKESFPLTVTSAQKNPTAFYLCASTPRQGTNTEAFFGQGTRLTVV.